The clone carrying this TCR beta chain was picked up a small number of times. MiXCR, applied by TCRdb to the 5' RACE reads, yields one record per CDR3 protein. Of around 57,000 distinct CDR3 sequences listed, 28% were seen once; the top ten hold roughly 3%. Germline values: CDR1 MDHEN, CDR2 SYDVKM. This CDR3 comprises 13 residues. V was trimmed by 9 bases and J by 0 bases, leaving 12 bases between them. The sequencing input was tumor-infiltrating memory CD4+ T cells sorted from the breast tumor. The subset was: memory CD4+ T cells, CD4+CD45RO+CD25-. The TCR was taken from a female donor with breast cancer. The chain combines TRBV28 with TRBJ2-7; D unclear. CDR3 bases: TGTGCCAGTACCTATCGGAGCTCCTACGAGCAGTACTTC. Amino acids: CASTYRSSYEQYF.